The 27 T cell receptor beta chains in this list originate from one sample, sequenced in a study of T-cell memory formation after mild COVID-19. TCRdb called the 5' RACE reads again in MiXCR, with one record for every CDR3 protein. The data contain just over 350,000 distinct CDR3 sequences, roughly 14% of them seen just once; the ten biggest clones take up roughly 22%. Source material: PBMCs or a T cell subset sorted from them (not recorded which). These receptors were taken from a man aged 18 to 30 who had mild COVID-19 (a few samples of this study predate the infection). Cell type and time point are not known.

This clonotype was seen only a few times. The rearrangement joins TRBV7-9 to TRBJ2-7, with D maybe TRBD1 (6 bases). The V gene lost 5 bases and the J gene lost 6 bases, with 20 bases spanning the gap. Per the germline V gene, CDR1 is SEHNR and CDR2 is FQNEAQ (reference sequence). The CDR3 sequence is 15 residues long. The CDR3 DNA reads as TGTGCCAGCAGCCAGGGGCGGCCCATCCCCGGCGAGCAGTACTTC. Translation gives CASSQGRPIPGEQYF.

The chain employs TRBV11-2 and TRBJ2-3; 14 nucleotides agree with TRBD2. Germline CDR1 reads SGHAT; CDR2 reads FQNNGV. This CDR3 has 17 amino acids. V shed 4 bases and J 3 bases; nucleotides not matched to a gene: 6. The CDR3 spells CASSSGTSGGGTDTQYF. Here the CDR3 DNA reads TGTGCCAGCAGCTCTGGGACTAGCGGGGGAGGGACAGATACGCAGTATTTT. The full variable domain, with the rest looked up from reference TRBV11-2 and TRBJ2-3, is EAGVAQSPRYKIIEKRQSVAFWCNPISGHATLYWYQQILGQGPKLLIQFQNNGVVDDSQLPKDRFSAERLKGVDSTLKIQPAKLEDSAVYLCASSSGTSGGGTDTQYFGPGTRLTVL.

This clonotype has more than one count but fewer than ten. This chain joins TRBV7-9 and TRBJ2-7; 9 bases fit TRBD1. The germline gives CDR1 SEHNR, CDR2 FQNEAQ (reference sequence). The ends lost 6 bases at V and 5 bases at J; junction bases unmatched: 5. The CDR3 has 13 residues. The CDR3 bases are TGTGCCAGCAGGTCGACAGGGGGTAACGAGCAGTACGTC. Protein sequence: CASRSTGGNEQYV.

This sequence joins TRBV5-1 and TRBJ2-2; TRBD1 might be the D (5 bases). From germline, CDR1 is SGHRS and CDR2 YFSETQ. CDR3 size: 14 residues. V was trimmed by 0 bases and J by 5 bases, leaving 8 bases between them. The CDR3 protein is CASSLASGTGELFF. The CDR3, as DNA: TGCGCCAGCAGCTTGGCCTCAGGGACCGGGGAGCTGTTTTTT.

The chain is built from TRBV6-2 or TRBV6-3 and TRBJ2-7; no definite D call. The CDR3 runs 12 residues. The V end lost 2 bases, the J end lost 3 bases, and 5 bases lay between the germline ends. Germline lookup yields CDR1 MNHEY and CDR2 SVGEGT. This CDR3 is CASSYPSYEQYF. CDR3 nucleotide sequence: TGTGCCAGCAGTTACCCCAGCTACGAGCAGTACTTC.

This rearrangement joins TRBV7-8 to TRBJ2-7; D may correspond to TRBD1 or TRBD2 (5 bases each). Trimming stripped 2 bases from V and 0 bases from J, with 8 bases between. The germline V gene has CDR1 SGHVS and CDR2 FQNEAQ. The CDR3 loop spans 14 amino acids. CDR3 sequence reads: CASSLKGSSYEQYF. The CDR3 coding sequence is TGTGCCAGCAGCTTAAAGGGGAGCTCCTACGAGCAGTACTTC.

This clonotype was seen a handful of times. The chain uses TRBV11-2 and TRBJ2-3; 8 nucleotides match TRBD2. The germline V gene has CDR1 SGHAT and CDR2 FQNNGV. The CDR3 sequence is 15 residues long. Germline trimming cut 1 base from V and 6 bases from J; bases unmatched to any gene: 6. DNA for the CDR3: TGTGCCAGCAGCTTAGCGGGGGGGAACCCCGATACGCAGTATTTT. Protein: CASSLAGGNPDTQYF.

The rearrangement uses TRBV11-2 and TRBJ1-3, with D unresolved. V was trimmed by 5 bases and J by 3 bases, leaving 20 bases between them. This CDR3 comprises 17 residues. Per the germline V gene, CDR1 is SGHAT and CDR2 is FQNNGV. The CDR3 protein is CASSPTLGRVGGNTIYF. Here the CDR3 DNA reads TGTGCCAGCAGCCCTACCCTCGGGAGGGTAGGTGGAAACACCATATATTTT.

This sequence joins TRBV20-1 and TRBJ2-5; D not certain. CDR3 length equals 15 residues. Trimming took off 6 bases at V and 1 base at J, with 18 bases between the two ends. Germline V CDR1 and CDR2: DFQATT, SNEGSKA (reference sequence). The CDR3 bases are TGCAGTGCCCCCTCCGGGTCAGATTCCCAAGAGACCCAGTACTTC. Its translation: CSAPSGSDSQETQYF.

This clonotype was observed at least ten times. The chain carries TRBV7-9 and TRBJ1-2, with D maybe TRBD1 (5 bases). This CDR3 is built from 13 residues. Deletions cut 5 bases from V and 4 bases from J, with 11 bases between. CDR1 is SEHNR, CDR2 FQNEAQ, per germline (reference sequence). The CDR3 here is CASSQTEIYGYTF. For the CDR3, the DNA is TGTGCCAGCAGCCAGACAGAGATCTATGGCTACACCTTC.

This clonotype was counted between two and nine times. This chain uses TRBV18 with TRBJ1-1; no clear D gene. This CDR3 is built from 14 residues. V was shortened by 3 bases and J by 0 bases, with 8 bases between the two germline ends. CDR1 is KGHSH and CDR2 is LQKENI in the germline V gene. The CDR3 loop reads CASSPVSVNTEAFF. CDR3 DNA: TGTGCCAGCTCACCGGTTTCGGTGAACACTGAAGCTTTCTTT.

The V and J genes are TRBV19 and TRBJ2-2; D is perhaps TRBD2 (6 bases). The CDR3 runs to 11 residues. Germline CDR1 LNHDA, CDR2 SQIVND (reference sequence). Trimming took off 10 bases at V and 7 bases at J, with 10 bases between the two ends. In DNA form, the CDR3 reads TGTGCCATCCTGGGGGGCGGGGAGCTGTTTTTT. Translating gives CAILGGGELFF.

The CDR3 DNA follows: TGTGCCTGGAACCCGGCAGGTTTCTACAATGAGCAGTTCTTC. Amino acid sequence: CAWNPAGFYNEQFF. The chain combines TRBV30 with TRBJ2-1, with D unclear. In germline, CDR1 is GTSNPN, CDR2 SVGIG (reference sequence). V was trimmed by 4 bases and J by 3 bases, leaving 13 bases between them. This CDR3 region has 14 residues.

The rearrangement uses TRBV15 and TRBJ2-1, with D possibly matching TRBD2 (7 bases). CDR3 length: 15 amino acids. CDR1 is LNHNV and CDR2 is YYDKDF in the germline V gene (reference sequence). V lost 6 bases, J lost 4 bases, and 16 bases lay in between. CDR3 DNA sequence: TGTGCCACCAGGGTCCTCCGGGGGGCTTACAATGAGCAGTTCTTC. Translated: CATRVLRGAYNEQFF. The complete variable domain, with remaining parts taken from reference TRBV15 and TRBJ2-1, reads DAMVIQNPRYQVTQFGKPVTLSCSQTLNHNVMYWYQQKSSQAPKLLFHYYDKDFNNEADTPDNFQSRRPNTSFCFLDIRSPGLGDTAMYLCATRVLRGAYNEQFFGPGTRLTVL.

The V gene is TRBV13, the J gene TRBJ2-2; no clear D gene. This CDR3 is 14 amino acids long. Trimming left V 4 bases short and J 8 bases short, with 14 bases between. Per the germline V gene, CDR1 is PRHDT and CDR2 is FYEKMQ (reference sequence). CDR3 region: CASSYTPQRGELFF. The CDR3 nucleotides read TGTGCCAGCAGCTACACTCCACAGAGGGGGGAGCTGTTTTTT.

The CDR3 nucleotides read TGTGCCAGCAGCAACAGGGGATCCTACGAGCAGTACGTC. Translation gives CASSNRGSYEQYV. The gene calls are TRBV21-1 and TRBJ2-7. TRBV21-1 is a documented pseudogene. CDR3 length equals 13 residues.

The chain uses TRBV4-3 and TRBJ2-1; 10 nucleotides align to TRBD2. This CDR3 is built from 17 residues. Per germline, CDR1 LGHNA and CDR2 YSLEER. With V trimmed by 0 bases and J by 4 bases, 6 bases remained unmatched. The chain's CDR3 is CASSQDRTSGMYNEQFF. CDR3 nucleotide sequence: TGCGCCAGCAGCCAAGACCGAACTAGCGGGATGTACAATGAGCAGTTCTTC.

V is TRBV4-3 and J is TRBJ1-2; D is possibly TRBD1 (5 bases). The CDR3 contains 14 residues. CDR1 LGHNA and CDR2 YSLEER come from the germline V gene. The V gene lost 4 bases and the J gene lost 2 bases, with 11 bases spanning the gap. CDR3 sequence reads: CASSRKQDNYGYTF. DNA for the CDR3: TGCGCCAGCAGCCGAAAACAGGACAACTATGGCTACACCTTC.

The CDR3 loop is CASSISVGEKLFF. The CDR3 bases are TGCGCCAGCAGCATATCGGTGGGTGAAAAACTGTTTTTT. The genes are TRBV5-1 and TRBJ1-4, with unresolved D. The CDR3 extends over 13 amino acids. Germline CDR1 SGHRS, CDR2 YFSETQ. The V and J ends lost 4 bases and 7 bases respectively, with 11 bases between them.

This clonotype has more than one count but fewer than ten. This chain connects TRBV6-5 to TRBJ1-1; 7 positions match TRBD1. CDR3 length equals 17 residues. Per the germline V gene, CDR1 is MNHEY and CDR2 is SVGAGI. The V gene end was trimmed by 5 bases and the J gene end by 0 bases; junction bases not matched to a gene: 12. The chain's CDR3 is CASSKQGSAAMNTEAFF. CDR3 nucleotides: TGTGCCAGCAGTAAACAGGGGTCAGCGGCTATGAACACTGAAGCTTTCTTT.

This clonotype turned up a few times. The CDR3 reads CATSDGTSGTDTQYF. As DNA, the CDR3 is TGTGCCACCAGTGATGGGACTAGCGGCACAGATACGCAGTATTTT. The chain uses TRBV24-1 and TRBJ2-3, with TRBD2 matching 10 bases. With 3 bases clipped from V and 1 base from J, the junction kept 0 bases outside the gene matches. Germline V gene data show CDR1 as KGHDR and CDR2 as SFDVKD. CDR3 length equals 15 residues.

The chain couples TRBV12-3 or TRBV12-4 to TRBJ1-6, with a weak D call TRBD1 (5 bases). The V gene lost 5 bases and the J gene lost 8 bases, with 10 bases spanning the gap. The CDR3 is made up of 13 amino acids. The chain's CDR3 is CASSGTADSPLHF. For the CDR3, the DNA is TGTGCCAGCAGTGGGACCGCCGATTCACCCCTCCACTTT.

The chain carries TRBV7-6 and TRBJ1-1; 11 positions match TRBD1. Germline-derived CDR1 and CDR2 are SGHVS and FNYEAQ. V dropped 5 bases and J dropped 5; count of bases not matched to a gene: 7. The CDR3 covers 15 residues. The CDR3 sequence: CASSAIRDRGTEAFF. The CDR3, as DNA: TGTGCCAGCAGCGCGATCCGGGACAGGGGGACTGAAGCTTTCTTT.

The rearrangement uses TRBV5-6 and TRBJ2-3, with 7 bases matching TRBD1. Losses at the gene ends were 7 bases for V and 2 bases for J; bases not matched to a gene: 10. Germline-derived CDR1 and CDR2 are SGHDT and YYEEEE. This CDR3 has 15 residues. The CDR3 spells CASEGGAGNTDTQYF. Written as DNA, the CDR3 is TGTGCCAGCGAAGGGGGCGCCGGGAACACAGATACGCAGTATTTT.

This clonotype was observed at least ten times. The chain has TRBV3-1 and TRBJ2-1, with D maybe TRBD2 (5 bases). This CDR3 spans 14 amino acids. Trimming removed 4 bases from V and 5 bases from J, with 12 bases in between. Germline CDR1 LGHDT, CDR2 YNNKEL (reference sequence). CDR3 nucleotide sequence: TGTGCCAGCAGCCTACCGGGATACGACAATGAGCAGTTCTTC. Amino acid sequence: CASSLPGYDNEQFF.

This clonotype appeared many times. This chain joins TRBV7-3 and TRBJ1-1; D might be TRBD1 (6 bases). The V end was cut by 5 bases, the J end by 1 base, with 14 bases between. The CDR3 consists of 15 residues. The germline V gene has CDR1 SGHTA and CDR2 FQGTGA. CDR3 region: CASSPKGDPNTEAFF. DNA for the CDR3: TGTGCCAGCAGCCCGAAGGGGGACCCGAACACTGAAGCTTTCTTT.

The rearrangement joins TRBV30 to TRBJ2-7; D uncertain. CDR1 is GTSNPN, CDR2 SVGIG, per germline (reference sequence). This CDR3 is built from 10 residues. V lost 5 bases to trimming and J lost 2 bases, with 4 bases between them. CDR3 in amino acids: CAWGTYEQYF. CDR3 DNA sequence: TGTGCCTGGGGTACCTACGAGCAGTACTTC.